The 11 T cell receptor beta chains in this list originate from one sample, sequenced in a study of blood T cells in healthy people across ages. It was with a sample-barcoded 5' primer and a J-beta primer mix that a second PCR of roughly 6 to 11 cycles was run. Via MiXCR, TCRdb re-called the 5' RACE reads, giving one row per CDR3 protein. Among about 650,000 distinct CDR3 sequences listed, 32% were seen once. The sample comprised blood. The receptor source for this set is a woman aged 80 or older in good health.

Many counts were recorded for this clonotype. The CDR3 bases are TGCAGCGTTGAGCGGTGGAGCACTGAAGCTTTCTTT. Its protein product is CSVERWSTEAFF. The J gene is TRBJ1-1, the V gene TRBV29-1; D ambiguous. V shed 3 bases and J shed 4 bases, with 9 bases lying between them. The CDR3 extends over 12 amino acids. The germline gives CDR1 SQVTM, CDR2 ANQGSEA.

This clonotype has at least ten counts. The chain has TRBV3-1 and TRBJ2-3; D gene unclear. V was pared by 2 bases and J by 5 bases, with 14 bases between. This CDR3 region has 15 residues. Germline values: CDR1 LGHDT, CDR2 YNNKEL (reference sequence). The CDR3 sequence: CASSQLSGLQDTQYF. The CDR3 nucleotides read TGTGCCAGCAGCCAACTCTCCGGGTTACAAGATACGCAGTATTTT.

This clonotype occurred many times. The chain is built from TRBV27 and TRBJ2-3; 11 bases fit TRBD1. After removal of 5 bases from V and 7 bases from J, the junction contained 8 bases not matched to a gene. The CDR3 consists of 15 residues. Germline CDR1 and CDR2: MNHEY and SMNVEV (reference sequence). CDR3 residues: CASSMRTGGSNTQYF. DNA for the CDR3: TGTGCCAGCAGTATGCGGACAGGGGGCTCAAATACGCAGTATTTT.

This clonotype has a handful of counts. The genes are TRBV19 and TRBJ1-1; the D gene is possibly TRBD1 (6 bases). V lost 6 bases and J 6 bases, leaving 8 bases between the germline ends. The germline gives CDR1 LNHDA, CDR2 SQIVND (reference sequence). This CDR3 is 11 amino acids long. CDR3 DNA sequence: TGTGCCAGTAGAAGGACAGCTGAAGCTTTCTTT. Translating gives CASRRTAEAFF.

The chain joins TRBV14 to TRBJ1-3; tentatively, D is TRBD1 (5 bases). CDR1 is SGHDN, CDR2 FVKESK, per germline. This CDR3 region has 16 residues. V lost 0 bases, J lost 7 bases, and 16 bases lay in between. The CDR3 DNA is TGTGCCAGCAGCCAAGAGTTATCCGGGGGAGGCAACACCATATATTTT. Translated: CASSQELSGGGNTIYF.

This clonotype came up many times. CDR3 loop: CASSLGVGQTSTDTQYF. The CDR3 bases are TGTGCCAGCAGTTTAGGGGTGGGGCAGACCAGCACAGATACGCAGTATTTT. The V gene is TRBV12-3 or TRBV12-4, the J gene TRBJ2-3, with TRBD1 as a possible D gene (5 bases). Trimming shortened V by 1 base and J by 0 bases, and 14 bases separated the two germline ends. The CDR3 has 17 amino acids.

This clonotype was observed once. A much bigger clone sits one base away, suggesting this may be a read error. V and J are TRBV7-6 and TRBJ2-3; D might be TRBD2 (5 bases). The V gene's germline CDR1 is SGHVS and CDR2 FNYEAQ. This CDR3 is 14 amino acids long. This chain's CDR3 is CAGSSIEGSDTQYF. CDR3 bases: TGTGCCGGCAGCTCTATCGAGGGCTCAGATACGCAGTATTTT.

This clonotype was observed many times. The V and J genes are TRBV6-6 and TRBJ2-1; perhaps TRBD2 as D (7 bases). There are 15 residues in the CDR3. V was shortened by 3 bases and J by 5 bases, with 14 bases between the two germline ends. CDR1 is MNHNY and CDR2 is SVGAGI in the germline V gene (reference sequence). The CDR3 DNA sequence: TGTGCCAGCAGTTATCCGGGGGGCGGGGACAATGAGCAGTTCTTC. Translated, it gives CASSYPGGGDNEQFF.

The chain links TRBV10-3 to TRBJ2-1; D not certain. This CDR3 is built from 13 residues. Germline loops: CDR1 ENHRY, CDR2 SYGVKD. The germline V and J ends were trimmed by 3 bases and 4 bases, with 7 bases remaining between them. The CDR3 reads CAISESKYNEQFF. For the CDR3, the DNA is TGTGCCATCAGTGAATCTAAATACAATGAGCAGTTCTTC.

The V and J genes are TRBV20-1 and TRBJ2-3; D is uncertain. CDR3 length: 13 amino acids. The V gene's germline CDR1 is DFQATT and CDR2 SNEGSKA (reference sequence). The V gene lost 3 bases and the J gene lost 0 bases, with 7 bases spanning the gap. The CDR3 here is CSARGKSTDTQYF. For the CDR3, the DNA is TGCAGTGCTAGGGGCAAGAGCACAGATACGCAGTATTTT.

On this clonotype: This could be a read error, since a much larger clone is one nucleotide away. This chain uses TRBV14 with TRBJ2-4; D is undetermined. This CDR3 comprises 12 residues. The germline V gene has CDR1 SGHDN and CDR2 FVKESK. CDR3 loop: CTSSQDSPGQYF. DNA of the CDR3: TGTACCAGCAGCCAAGATTCCCCTGGGCAGTACTTC.